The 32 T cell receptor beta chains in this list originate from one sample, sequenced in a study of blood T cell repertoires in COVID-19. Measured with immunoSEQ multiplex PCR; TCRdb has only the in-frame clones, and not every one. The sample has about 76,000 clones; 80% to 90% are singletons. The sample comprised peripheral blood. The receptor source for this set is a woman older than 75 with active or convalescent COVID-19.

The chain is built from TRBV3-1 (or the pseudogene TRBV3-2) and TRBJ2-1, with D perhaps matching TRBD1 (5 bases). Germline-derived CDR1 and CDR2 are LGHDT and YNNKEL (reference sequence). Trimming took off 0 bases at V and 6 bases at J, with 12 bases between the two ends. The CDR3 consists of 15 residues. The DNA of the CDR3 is TGTGCCAGCAGCCAAGAGGCAGGGTATCGCAATGAGCAGTTCTTC. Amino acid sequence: CASSQEAGYRNEQFF.

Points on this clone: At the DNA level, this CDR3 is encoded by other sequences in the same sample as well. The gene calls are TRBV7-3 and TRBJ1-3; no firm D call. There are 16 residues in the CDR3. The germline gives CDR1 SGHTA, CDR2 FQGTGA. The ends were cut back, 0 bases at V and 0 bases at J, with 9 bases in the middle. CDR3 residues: CASSLTGGNSGNTIYF. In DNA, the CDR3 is TGTGCCAGCAGCTTAACCGGCGGTAACTCTGGAAACACCATATATTTT.

The CDR3 loop is CASSLWQAPTQQYF. CDR3 nucleotide sequence: TGTGCCAGCAGTTTATGGCAGGCCCCTACGCAGCAGTACTTC. The chain joins TRBV27 to TRBJ2-7; D ambiguous. The CDR3 length is 14 residues. Deletions cut 1 base from V and 8 bases from J, with 15 bases between. Germline values: CDR1 MNHEY, CDR2 SMNVEV (reference sequence).

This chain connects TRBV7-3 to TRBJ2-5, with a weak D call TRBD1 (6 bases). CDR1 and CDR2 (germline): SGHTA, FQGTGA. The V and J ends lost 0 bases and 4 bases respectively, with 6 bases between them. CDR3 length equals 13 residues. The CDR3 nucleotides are TGTGCCAGCAGCTTAACGGGGGCAGAGACCCAGTACTTC. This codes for CASSLTGAETQYF.

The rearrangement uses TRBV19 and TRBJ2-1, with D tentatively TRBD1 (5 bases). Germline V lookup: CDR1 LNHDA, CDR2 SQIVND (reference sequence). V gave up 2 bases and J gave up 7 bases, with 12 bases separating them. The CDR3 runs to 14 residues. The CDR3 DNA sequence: TGTGCCAGTAGTATAATCCAGGGTCGGAATGAGCAGTTCTTC. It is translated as CASSIIQGRNEQFF.

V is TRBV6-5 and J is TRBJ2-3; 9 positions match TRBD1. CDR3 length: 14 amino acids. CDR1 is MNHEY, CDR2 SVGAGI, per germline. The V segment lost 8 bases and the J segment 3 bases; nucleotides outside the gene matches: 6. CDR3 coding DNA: TGTGCCAGCTCTGACAGGGGGGGGACAGATACGCAGTATTTT. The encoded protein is CASSDRGGTDTQYF.

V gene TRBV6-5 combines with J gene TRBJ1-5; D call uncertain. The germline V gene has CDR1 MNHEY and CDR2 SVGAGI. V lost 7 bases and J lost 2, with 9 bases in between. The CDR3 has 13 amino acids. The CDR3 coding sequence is TGTGCCAGCACCACCCAGGGCAATCAGCCCCAGCATTTT. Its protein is CASTTQGNQPQHF.

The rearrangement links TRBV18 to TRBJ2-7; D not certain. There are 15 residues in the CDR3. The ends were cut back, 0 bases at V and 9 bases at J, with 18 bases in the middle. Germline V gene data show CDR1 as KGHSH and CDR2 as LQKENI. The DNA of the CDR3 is TGTGCCAGCTCACCACCGACGGGTCTTGGTCATGTGCAGTACTTC. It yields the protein CASSPPTGLGHVQYF. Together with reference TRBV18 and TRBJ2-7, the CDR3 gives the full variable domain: NAGVMQNPRHLVRRRGQEARLRCSPMKGHSHVYWYRQLPEEGLKFMVYLQKENIIDESGMPKERFSAEFPKEGPSILRIQQVVRGDSAAYFCASSPPTGLGHVQYFGPGTRLTVT.

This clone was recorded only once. CDR3 in amino acids: CATSDFRPQGKSYNEQFF. CDR3 bases: TGTGCCACCAGTGATTTCAGGCCCCAGGGAAAATCCTACAATGAGCAGTTCTTC. The chain has TRBV24-1 and TRBJ2-1; the D gene is possibly TRBD1 (5 bases). The CDR3 extends over 18 amino acids. Deletions cut 1 base from V and 1 base from J, with 16 bases between. Germline V gene sequence: CDR1 KGHDR, CDR2 SFDVKD.

CDR3 region: CASSAARDNYGYTF. In DNA form, the CDR3 reads TGTGCCAGCTCAGCCGCGCGGGACAACTATGGCTACACCTTC. The chain joins TRBV18 to TRBJ1-2; TRBD1 might be the D (5 bases). The CDR3 is 14 residues long. CDR1 and CDR2 from the germline V gene are KGHSH and LQKENI. V lost 5 bases and J lost 2, with 12 bases in between. The whole variable domain, filled in from reference TRBV18 and TRBJ1-2, reads NAGVMQNPRHLVRRRGQEARLRCSPMKGHSHVYWYRQLPEEGLKFMVYLQKENIIDESGMPKERFSAEFPKEGPSILRIQQVVRGDSAAYFCASSAARDNYGYTFGSGTRLTVV.

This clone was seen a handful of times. The CDR3: CASRGGETLNTEAFF. In DNA, the CDR3 is TGCGCCAGCAGAGGGGGGGAGACACTGAACACTGAAGCTTTCTTT. V usage is TRBV5-1 and J usage is TRBJ1-1; D possibly corresponds to TRBD1 (6 bases). CDR1 is SGHRS, CDR2 YFSETQ, per germline. The length of the CDR3 is 15 residues. The V gene lost 5 bases and the J gene lost 0 bases, with 14 bases spanning the gap.

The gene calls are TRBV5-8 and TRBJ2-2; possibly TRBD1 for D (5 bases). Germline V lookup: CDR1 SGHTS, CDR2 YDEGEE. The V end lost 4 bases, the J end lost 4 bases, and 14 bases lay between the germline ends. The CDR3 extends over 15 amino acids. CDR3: CASSRRGFGTGELFF. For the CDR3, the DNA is TGTGCCAGCAGCCGAAGGGGATTCGGCACCGGGGAGCTGTTTTTT.

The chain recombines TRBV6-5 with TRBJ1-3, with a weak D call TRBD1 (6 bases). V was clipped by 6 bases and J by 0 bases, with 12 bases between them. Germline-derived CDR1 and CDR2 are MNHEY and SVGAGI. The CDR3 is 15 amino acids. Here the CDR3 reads CASSVRGNSGNTIYF. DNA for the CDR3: TGTGCCAGCAGCGTCAGGGGCAACTCTGGAAACACCATATATTTT.

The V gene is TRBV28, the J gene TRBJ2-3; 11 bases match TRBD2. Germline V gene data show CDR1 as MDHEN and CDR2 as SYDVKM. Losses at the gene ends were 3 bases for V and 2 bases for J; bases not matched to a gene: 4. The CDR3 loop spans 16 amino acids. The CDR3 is CASSFSGGVFTDTQYF. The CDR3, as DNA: TGTGCCAGCAGTTTTAGCGGGGGGGTATTCACAGATACGCAGTATTTT.

The CDR3 loop reads CASSSGTGLETQYF. As DNA, the CDR3 is TGTGCCAGCAGTTCCGGGACAGGGCTGGAGACCCAGTACTTC. The chain employs TRBV25-1 and TRBJ2-5; 9 bases align to TRBD1. The germline CDR1 and CDR2 sequences are MGHDK and SYGVNS. Losses at the gene ends were 5 bases for V and 5 bases for J; bases not matched to a gene: 6. CDR3 size: 14 residues.

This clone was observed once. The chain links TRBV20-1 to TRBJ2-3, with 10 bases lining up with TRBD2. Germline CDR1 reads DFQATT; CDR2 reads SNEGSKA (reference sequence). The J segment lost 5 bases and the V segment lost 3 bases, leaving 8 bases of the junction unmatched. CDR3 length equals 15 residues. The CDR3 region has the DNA TGCAGTGCTAGTTCCTTAGCGGGGGGTAAAGATACGCAGTATTTT. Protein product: CSASSLAGGKDTQYF.

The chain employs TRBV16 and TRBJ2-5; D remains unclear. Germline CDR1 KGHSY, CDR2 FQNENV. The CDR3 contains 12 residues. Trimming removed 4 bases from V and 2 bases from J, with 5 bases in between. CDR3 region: CASSPTQETQYF. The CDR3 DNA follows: TGTGCCAGCAGCCCGACTCAAGAGACCCAGTACTTC.

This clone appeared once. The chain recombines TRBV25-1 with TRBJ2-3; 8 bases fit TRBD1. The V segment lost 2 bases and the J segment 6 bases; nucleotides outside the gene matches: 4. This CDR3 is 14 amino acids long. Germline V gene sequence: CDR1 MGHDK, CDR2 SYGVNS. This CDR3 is CASSEQGARDTQYF. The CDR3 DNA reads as TGTGCCAGCAGTGAACAGGGGGCGCGGGATACGCAGTATTTT. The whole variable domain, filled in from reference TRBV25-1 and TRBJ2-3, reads EADIYQTPRYLVIGTGKKITLECSQTMGHDKMYWYQQDPGMELHLIHYSYGVNSTEKGDLSSESTVSRIRTEHFPLTLESARPSHTSQYLCASSEQGARDTQYFGPGTRLTVL.

This CDR3 is CASSRDSLNEKLFF. Written as DNA, the CDR3 is TGTGCCAGTAGTAGGGACAGCCTTAATGAAAAACTGTTTTTT. The chain couples TRBV19 to TRBJ1-4, with 7 bases matching TRBD1. Germline V CDR1 and CDR2: LNHDA, SQIVND (reference sequence). The CDR3 consists of 14 residues. V shed 4 bases, J shed 4 bases, and the junction held 3 bases outside the gene matches.

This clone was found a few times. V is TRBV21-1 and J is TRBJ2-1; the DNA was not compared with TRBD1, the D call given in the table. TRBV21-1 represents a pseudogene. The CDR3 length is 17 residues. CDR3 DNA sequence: TGTGCCAGCAGCAAAGGACCCGGGACAGGGGCTTACAATGAGCAGTTCTTC. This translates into CASSKGPGTGAYNEQFF.

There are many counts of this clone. This CDR3 reads CASRWDIDQPQHF. CDR3 coding DNA: TGTGCCAGTAGGTGGGACATAGATCAGCCCCAGCATTTT. The J gene is TRBJ1-5, the V gene TRBV19, with a tentative D call TRBD1 (6 bases). The CDR3 sequence is 13 residues long. Germline-derived CDR1 and CDR2 are LNHDA and SQIVND (reference sequence). Trimming removed 6 bases at V and 5 bases at J, with 11 bases between.

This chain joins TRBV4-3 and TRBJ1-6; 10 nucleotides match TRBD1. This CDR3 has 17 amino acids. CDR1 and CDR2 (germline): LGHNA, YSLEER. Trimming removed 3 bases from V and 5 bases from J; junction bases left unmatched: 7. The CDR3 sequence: CASSQGQGWKDNSPLHF. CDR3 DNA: TGCGCCAGCAGCCAGGGACAGGGGTGGAAGGATAATTCACCCCTCCACTTT.

CDR3: CASTETTGTAYGYTF. The DNA of the CDR3 is TGTGCCAGCACTGAAACCACCGGGACAGCTTATGGCTACACCTTC. The V gene is TRBV6-6, the J gene TRBJ1-2; 7 bases are a match to TRBD1. V shed 7 bases and J 5 bases; nucleotides not matched to a gene: 13. The CDR3 loop spans 15 amino acids. Germline CDR1 and CDR2: MNHNY and SVGAGI (reference sequence).

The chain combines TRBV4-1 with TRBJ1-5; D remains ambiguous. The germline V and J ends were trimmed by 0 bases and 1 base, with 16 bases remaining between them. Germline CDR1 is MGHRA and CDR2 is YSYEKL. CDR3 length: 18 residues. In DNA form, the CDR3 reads TGCGCCAGCAGCCAAGATCGCGCGGGTGATTCGAGCAATCAGCCCCAGCATTTT. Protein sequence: CASSQDRAGDSSNQPQHF.

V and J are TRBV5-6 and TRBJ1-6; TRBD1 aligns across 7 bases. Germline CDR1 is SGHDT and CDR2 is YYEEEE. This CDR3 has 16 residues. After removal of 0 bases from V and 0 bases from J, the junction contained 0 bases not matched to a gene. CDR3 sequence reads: CASSLGQGSYNSPLHF. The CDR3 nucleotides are TGTGCCAGCAGCTTGGGACAGGGCTCCTATAATTCACCCCTCCACTTT.

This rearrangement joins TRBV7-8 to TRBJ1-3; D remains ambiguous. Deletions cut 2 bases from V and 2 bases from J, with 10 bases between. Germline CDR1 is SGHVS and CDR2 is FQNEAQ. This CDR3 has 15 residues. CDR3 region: CASSLYSSPGNTIYF. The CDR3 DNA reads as TGTGCCAGCAGCTTATACAGTTCCCCTGGAAACACCATATATTTT.

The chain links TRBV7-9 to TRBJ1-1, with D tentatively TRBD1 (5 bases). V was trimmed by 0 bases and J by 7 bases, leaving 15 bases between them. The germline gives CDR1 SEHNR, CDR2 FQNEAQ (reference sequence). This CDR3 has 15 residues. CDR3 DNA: TGTGCCAGCAGCTTAGCAGGGGCAGGGCACTTTGAAGCTTTCTTT. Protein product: CASSLAGAGHFEAFF.

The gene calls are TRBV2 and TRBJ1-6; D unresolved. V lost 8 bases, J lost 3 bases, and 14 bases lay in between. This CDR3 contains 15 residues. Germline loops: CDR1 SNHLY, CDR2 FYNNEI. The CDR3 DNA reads TGTGCCAGCGGGGAAGGTCCAGTCTATAATTCACCCCTCCACTTT. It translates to CASGEGPVYNSPLHF.

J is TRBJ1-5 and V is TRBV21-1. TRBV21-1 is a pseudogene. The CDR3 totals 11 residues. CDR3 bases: TGTGCCAGCAGTCCTAATCAGCCCCAGCATTTT. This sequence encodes CASSPNQPQHF.

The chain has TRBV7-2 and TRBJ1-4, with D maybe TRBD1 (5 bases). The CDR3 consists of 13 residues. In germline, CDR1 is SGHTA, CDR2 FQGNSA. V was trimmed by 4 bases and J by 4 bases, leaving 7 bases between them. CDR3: CASSYRINEKLFF. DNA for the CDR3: TGTGCCAGCAGCTACAGGATTAATGAAAAACTGTTTTTT.

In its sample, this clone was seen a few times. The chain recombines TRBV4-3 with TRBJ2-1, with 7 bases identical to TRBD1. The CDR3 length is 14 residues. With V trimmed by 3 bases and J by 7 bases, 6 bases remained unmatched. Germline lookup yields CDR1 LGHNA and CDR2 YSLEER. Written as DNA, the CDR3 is TGCGCCAGCAGCCATACGACAGGGTCAAATGAGCAGTTCTTC. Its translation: CASSHTTGSNEQFF.

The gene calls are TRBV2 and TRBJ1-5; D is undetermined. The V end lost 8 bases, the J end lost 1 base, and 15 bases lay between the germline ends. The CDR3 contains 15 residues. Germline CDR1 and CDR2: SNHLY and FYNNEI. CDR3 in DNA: TGTGCCAGCGAACTCGGGTCCGGCAGCAATCAGCCCCAGCATTTT. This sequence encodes CASELGSGSNQPQHF.